This T cell receptor (beta chain) was captured in a study of blood T cell repertoires in COVID-19. Study overall: In each case, the material was cDNA or gDNA derived from T cells, B-cell-depleted T cells, or PBMCs.

Per the original methods: Cell counts per sample came from amplifying reference gene primers. Profiled with immunoSEQ multiplex PCR; TCRdb holds only in-frame clones, not every one. V and J calls and clone size are copied from that table; D and trimming were computed from the DNA. The data contain tens of thousands of clones, 86% of them singletons. In germline, CDR1 is SGDLS, CDR2 YYNGEE. V was cut by 0 bases and J by 1 base, with 10 bases left in between. The CDR3 is 15 amino acids. The specimen was peripheral blood. This sequence joins TRBV9 and TRBJ1-2, with D perhaps TRBD1 (6 bases). The clonotype comes from a man aged 45-60 years with active or convalescent COVID-19. CDR3 residues: CASSVGPGDNYGYTF. The DNA for the CDR3 is TGTGCCAGCAGCGTAGGGCCAGGGGATAACTATGGCTACACCTTC.